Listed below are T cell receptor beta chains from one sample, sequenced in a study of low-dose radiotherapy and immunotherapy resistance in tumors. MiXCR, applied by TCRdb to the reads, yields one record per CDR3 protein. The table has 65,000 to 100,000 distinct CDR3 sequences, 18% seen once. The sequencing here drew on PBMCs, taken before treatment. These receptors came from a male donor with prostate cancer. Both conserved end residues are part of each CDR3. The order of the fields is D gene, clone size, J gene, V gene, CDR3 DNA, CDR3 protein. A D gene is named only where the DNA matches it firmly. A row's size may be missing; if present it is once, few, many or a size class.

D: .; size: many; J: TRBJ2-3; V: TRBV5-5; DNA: TGTGCCAGCATGGTACCGAGCACAGATACGCAGTATTTT; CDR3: CASMVPSTDTQYF
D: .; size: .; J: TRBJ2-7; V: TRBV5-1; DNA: TGCGCCAGCAGCCCGGCCGAGTCCGAGCAGTACTTC; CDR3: CASSPAESEQYF
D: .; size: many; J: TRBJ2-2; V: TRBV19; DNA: TGTGCCAGTAGTCTTAGCCAAGCGAACACCGGGGAGCTGTTTTTT; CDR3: CASSLSQANTGELFF
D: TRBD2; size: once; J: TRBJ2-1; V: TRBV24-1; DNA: TGTGCCACCAGTGACCCTTCGACTAGCGGGGGGGTAAATGAGCAGTTCTTC; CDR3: CATSDPSTSGGVNEQFF
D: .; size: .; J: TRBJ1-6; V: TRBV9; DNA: TGTGCCAGCAGCACCGAGGGACGAAATTCACCCCTCCACTTT; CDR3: CASSTEGRNSPLHF
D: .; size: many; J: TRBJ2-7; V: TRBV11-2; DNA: TGTGCCAGCAGCTCTGGGCCGGAGCAGTACTTC; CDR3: CASSSGPEQYF
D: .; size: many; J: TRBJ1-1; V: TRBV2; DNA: TGTGCCACCGCCCAGTCGGGGCGGGGGAACACTGAAGCTTTCTTT; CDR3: CATAQSGRGNTEAFF
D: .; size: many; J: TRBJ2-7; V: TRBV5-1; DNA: TGCGCCAGCAGCGCCCGAGACAGGAGGGGTGCACACGAGCAGTACTTC; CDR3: CASSARDRRGAHEQYF
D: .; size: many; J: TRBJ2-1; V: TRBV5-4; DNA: TGTGCCAGCAGCCCGGTGGGAGACAATGAGCAGTTCTTC; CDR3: CASSPVGDNEQFF
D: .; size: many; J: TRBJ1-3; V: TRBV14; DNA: TGTGCCAGCAGCCAAGGTCTGGGGACTGGAAACACCATATATTTT; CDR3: CASSQGLGTGNTIYF
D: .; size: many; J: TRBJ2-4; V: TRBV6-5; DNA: TGTGCCAGCATGGAGCGGACCAAAAACATTCAGTACTTC; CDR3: CASMERTKNIQYF
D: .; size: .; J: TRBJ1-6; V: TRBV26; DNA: TGTGCCAGCAGTTGGTCCGGGACAGGGGAATCACCCCTCCACTTT; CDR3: CASSWSGTGESPLHF
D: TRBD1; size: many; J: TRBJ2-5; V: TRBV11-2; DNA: TGTGCCAGCAGCCTGGTGGGACAGGGAGGCGTGGGAGAGACCCAGTACTTC; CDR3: CASSLVGQGGVGETQYF